This TCR beta chain is from a study of cytomegalovirus exposure and HLA in healthy donors. PCR employed 60 Vbeta and 13 Jbeta primers. This table comes from immunoSEQ multiplex PCR, and its TCRdb copy is limited to in-frame clones, with some not included. The table lists about 43,000 clones, around 60% of them singletons. Findings and limits, study-wide: Later analysis identified a missense DCLRE1C variant that was linked to TCR beta V- and J-gene trimming. Information on immune exposure was restricted to one variable (CMV serostatus).

V was cut by 2 bases and J by 7 bases, with 11 bases left in between. Germline CDR1 KGHSH, CDR2 LQKENI. CDR3 size: 13 residues. Details on this clone: The antigen is not known.

The sample was PBMCs. The receptor was isolated from a human donor in good health. The chain has TRBV18 and TRBJ1-1; D might be TRBD1 (6 bases). CDR3 protein: CASSPSNRVEAFF. The CDR3 DNA follows: TGTGCCAGCTCACCAAGTAACAGGGTTGAAGCTTTCTTT. The variable domain in full, completed from reference TRBV18 and TRBJ1-1, reads NAGVMQNPRHLVRRRGQEARLRCSPMKGHSHVYWYRQLPEEGLKFMVYLQKENIIDESGMPKERFSAEFPKEGPSILRIQQVVRGDSAAYFCASSPSNRVEAFFGQGTRLTVV.